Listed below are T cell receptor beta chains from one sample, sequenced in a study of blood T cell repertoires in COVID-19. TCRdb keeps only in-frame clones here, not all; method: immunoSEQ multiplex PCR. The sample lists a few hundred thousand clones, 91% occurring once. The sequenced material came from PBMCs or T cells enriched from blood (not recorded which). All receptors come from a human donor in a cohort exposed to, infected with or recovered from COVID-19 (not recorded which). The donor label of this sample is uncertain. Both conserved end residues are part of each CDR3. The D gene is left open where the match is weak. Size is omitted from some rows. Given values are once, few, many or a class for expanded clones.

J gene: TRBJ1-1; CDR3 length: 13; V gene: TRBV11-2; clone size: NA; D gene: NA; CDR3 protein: CASSSQGNTEAFF; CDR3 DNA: TGTGCCAGCAGCTCACAGGGGAACACTGAAGCTTTCTTT
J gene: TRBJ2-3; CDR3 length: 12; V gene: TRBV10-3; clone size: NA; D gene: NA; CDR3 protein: CAISSFFDTQYF; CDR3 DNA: TGTGCCATCAGCTCCTTTTTCGATACGCAGTATTTT
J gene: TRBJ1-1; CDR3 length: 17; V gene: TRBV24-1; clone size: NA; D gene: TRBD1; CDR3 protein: CATSDFKGDRGHTEAFF; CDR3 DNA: TGTGCCACCAGTGATTTTAAGGGGGACAGGGGGCACACTGAAGCTTTCTTT
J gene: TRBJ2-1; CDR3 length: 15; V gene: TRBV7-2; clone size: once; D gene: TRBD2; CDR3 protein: CASSLTSGGHNEQFF; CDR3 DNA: TGTGCCAGCAGCTTAACTAGCGGAGGACACAATGAGCAGTTCTTC
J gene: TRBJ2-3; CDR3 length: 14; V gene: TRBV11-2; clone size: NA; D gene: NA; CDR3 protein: CASSLEPGKDTQYF; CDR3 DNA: TGTGCCAGCAGCTTAGAACCGGGGAAGGATACGCAGTATTTT
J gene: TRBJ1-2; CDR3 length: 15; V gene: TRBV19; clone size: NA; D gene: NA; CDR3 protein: CASGAVWTANYGYTF; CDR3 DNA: TGTGCCAGTGGCGCCGTTTGGACAGCCAACTATGGCTACACCTTC
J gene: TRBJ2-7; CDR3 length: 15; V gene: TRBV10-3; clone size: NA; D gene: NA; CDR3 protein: CAISETGLGNYEQYF; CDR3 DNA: TGTGCCATCAGTGAGACGGGACTTGGAAACTACGAGCAGTACTTC
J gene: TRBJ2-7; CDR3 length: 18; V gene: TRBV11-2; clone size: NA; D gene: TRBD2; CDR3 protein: CASSGYFSGGAIGREQYF; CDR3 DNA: TGTGCCAGCAGCGGGTACTTTAGCGGGGGGGCCATCGGCCGGGAGCAGTACTTC
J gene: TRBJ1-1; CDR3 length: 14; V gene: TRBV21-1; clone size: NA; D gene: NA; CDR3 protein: CASLRDTYYTEAFF; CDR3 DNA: TGTGCCAGCTTAAGGGACACCTACTACACTGAAGCTTTCTTT
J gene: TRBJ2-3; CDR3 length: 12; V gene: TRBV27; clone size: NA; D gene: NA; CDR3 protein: CASSQRADTQYF; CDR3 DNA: TGTGCCAGCAGCCAAAGAGCGGATACGCAGTATTTT
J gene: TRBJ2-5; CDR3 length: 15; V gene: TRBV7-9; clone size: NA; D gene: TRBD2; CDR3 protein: CASSLSAGTRETQYF; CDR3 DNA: TGTGCCAGCAGCTTATCCGCAGGGACTAGGGAGACCCAGTACTTC
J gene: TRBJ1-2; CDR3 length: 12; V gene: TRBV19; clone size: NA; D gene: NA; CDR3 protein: CASIDNAYGYTF; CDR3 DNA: TGTGCCAGTATTGACAATGCCTATGGCTACACCTTC